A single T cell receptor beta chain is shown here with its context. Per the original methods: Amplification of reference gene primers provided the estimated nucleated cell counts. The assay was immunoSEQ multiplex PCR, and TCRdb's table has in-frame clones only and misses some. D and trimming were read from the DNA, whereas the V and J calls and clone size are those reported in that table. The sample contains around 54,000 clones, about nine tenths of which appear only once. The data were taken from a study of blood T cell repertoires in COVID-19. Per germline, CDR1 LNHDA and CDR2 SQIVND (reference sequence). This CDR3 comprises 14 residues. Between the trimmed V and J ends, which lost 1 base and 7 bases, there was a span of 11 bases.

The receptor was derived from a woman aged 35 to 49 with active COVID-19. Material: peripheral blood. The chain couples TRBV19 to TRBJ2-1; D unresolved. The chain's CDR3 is CASSIGLDGNEQFF. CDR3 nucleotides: TGTGCCAGTAGTATAGGTCTCGACGGGAATGAGCAGTTCTTC. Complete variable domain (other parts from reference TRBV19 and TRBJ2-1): DGGITQSPKYLFRKEGQNVTLSCEQNLNHDAMYWYRQDPGQGLRLIYYSQIVNDFQKGDIAEGYSVSREKKESFPLTVTSAQKNPTAFYLCASSIGLDGNEQFFGPGTRLTVL.